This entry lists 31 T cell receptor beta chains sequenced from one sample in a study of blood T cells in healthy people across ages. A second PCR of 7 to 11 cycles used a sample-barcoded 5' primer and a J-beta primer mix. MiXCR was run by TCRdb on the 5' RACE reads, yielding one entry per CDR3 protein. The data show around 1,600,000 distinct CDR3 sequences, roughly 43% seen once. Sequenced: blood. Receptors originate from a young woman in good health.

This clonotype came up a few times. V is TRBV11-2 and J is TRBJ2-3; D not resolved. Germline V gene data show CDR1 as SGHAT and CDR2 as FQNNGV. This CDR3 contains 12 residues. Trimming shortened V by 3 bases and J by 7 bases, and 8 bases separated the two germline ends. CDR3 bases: TGTGCCAGCAGCTTTTCCGCCCATACGCAGTATTTT. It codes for CASSFSAHTQYF.

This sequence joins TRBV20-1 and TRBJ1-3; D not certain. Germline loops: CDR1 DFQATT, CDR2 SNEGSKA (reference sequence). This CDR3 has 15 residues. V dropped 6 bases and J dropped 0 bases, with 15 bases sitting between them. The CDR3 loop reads CSALDAAYSGNTIYF. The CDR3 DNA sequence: TGCAGTGCCCTCGACGCAGCATACTCTGGAAACACCATATATTTT.

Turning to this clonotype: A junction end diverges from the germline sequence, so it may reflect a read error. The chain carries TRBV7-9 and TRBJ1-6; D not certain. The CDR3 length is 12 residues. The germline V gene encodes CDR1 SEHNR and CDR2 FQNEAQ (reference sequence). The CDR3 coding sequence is TGTTCCAGCAGCCCCCCGGATTCACCCCTCCACTTT. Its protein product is CSSSPPDSPLHF.

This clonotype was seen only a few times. Here the CDR3 reads CASSLMQSEETQYF. For the CDR3, the DNA is TGTGCCAGCAGCTTAATGCAGTCTGAAGAGACCCAGTACTTC. The chain is built from TRBV7-9 and TRBJ2-5, with no clear D. The CDR3 totals 14 residues. From germline, CDR1 is SEHNR and CDR2 FQNEAQ (reference sequence). V was cut by 2 bases and J by 3 bases, with 10 bases left in between.

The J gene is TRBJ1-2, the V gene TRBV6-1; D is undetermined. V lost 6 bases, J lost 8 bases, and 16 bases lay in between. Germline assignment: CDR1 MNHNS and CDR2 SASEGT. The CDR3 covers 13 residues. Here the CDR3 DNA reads TGTGCCAGCAGCCCTCTGGCCCCGGGGGGCTACACCTTC. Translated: CASSPLAPGGYTF.

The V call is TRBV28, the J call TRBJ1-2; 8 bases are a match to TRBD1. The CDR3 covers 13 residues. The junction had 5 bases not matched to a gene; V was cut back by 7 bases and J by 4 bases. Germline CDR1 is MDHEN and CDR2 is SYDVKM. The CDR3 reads CASTGDRLYGYTF. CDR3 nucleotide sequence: TGTGCCAGCACCGGGGACAGGCTCTATGGCTACACCTTC.

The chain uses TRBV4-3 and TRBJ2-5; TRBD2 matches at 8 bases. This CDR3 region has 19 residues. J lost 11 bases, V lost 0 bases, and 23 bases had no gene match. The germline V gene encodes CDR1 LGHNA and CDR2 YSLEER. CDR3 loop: CASSQDLVRGGQTYNEQYF. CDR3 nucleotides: TGCGCCAGCAGCCAAGATCTTGTGCGCGGGGGGCAAACCTACAATGAGCAGTACTTC.

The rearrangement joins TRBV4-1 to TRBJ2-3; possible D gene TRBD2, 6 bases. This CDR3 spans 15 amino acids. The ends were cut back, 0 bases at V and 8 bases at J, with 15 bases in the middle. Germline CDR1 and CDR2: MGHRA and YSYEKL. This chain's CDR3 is CASSQENSGRTTQYF. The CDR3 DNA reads TGCGCCAGCAGCCAAGAAAACTCCGGGAGAACTACGCAGTATTTT.

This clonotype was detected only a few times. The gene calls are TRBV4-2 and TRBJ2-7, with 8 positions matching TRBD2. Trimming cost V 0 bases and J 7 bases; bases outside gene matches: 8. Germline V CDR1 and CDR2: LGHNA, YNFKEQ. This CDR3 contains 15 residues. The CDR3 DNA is TGTGCCAGCAGCCAAGAGACGGGGGGGGCAAATGAGCAGTACTTC. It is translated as CASSQETGGANEQYF.

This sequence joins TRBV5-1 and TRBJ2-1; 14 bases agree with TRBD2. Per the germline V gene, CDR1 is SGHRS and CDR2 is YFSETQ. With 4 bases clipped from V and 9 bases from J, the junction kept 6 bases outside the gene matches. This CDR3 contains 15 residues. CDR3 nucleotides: TGCGCCAGCAGCACAGGGACTAGCGGGGGAGGTGAGCAGTTCTTC. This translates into CASSTGTSGGGEQFF.

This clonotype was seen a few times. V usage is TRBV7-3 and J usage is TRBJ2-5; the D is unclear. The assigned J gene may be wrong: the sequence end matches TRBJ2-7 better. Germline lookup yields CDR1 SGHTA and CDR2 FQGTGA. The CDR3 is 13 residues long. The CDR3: CASWISVRHEQYF. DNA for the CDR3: TGTGCCAGCTGGATCTCAGTTCGGCACGAGCAGTACTTC.

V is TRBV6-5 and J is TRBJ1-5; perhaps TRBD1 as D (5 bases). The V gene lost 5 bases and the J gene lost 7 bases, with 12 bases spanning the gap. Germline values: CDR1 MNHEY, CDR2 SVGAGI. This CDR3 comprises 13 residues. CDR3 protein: CASSAPGGQPQHF. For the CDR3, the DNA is TGTGCCAGCAGTGCCCCCGGGGGACAGCCCCAGCATTTT.

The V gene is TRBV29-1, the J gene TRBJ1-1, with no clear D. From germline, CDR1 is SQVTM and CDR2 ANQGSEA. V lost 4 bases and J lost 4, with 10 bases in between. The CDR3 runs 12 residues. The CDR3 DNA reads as TGCAGCGTTGTGGTGGCGGGCACTGAAGCTTTCTTT. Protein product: CSVVVAGTEAFF.

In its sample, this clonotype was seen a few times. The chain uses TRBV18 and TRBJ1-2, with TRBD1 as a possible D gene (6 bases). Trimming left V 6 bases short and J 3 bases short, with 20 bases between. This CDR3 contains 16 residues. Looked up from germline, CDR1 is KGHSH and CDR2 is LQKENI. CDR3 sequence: CASSLHGRQEYYGYTF. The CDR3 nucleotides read TGTGCCAGCTCGCTACACGGTCGACAGGAGTACTATGGCTACACCTTC. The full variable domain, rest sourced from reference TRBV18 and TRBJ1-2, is NAGVMQNPRHLVRRRGQEARLRCSPMKGHSHVYWYRQLPEEGLKFMVYLQKENIIDESGMPKERFSAEFPKEGPSILRIQQVVRGDSAAYFCASSLHGRQEYYGYTFGSGTRLTVV.

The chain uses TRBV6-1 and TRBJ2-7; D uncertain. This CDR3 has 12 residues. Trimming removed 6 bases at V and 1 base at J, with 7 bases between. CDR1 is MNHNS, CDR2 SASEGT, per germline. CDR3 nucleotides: TGTGCCAGCAGAGCGTTATCCTACGAGCAGTACTTC. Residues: CASRALSYEQYF.

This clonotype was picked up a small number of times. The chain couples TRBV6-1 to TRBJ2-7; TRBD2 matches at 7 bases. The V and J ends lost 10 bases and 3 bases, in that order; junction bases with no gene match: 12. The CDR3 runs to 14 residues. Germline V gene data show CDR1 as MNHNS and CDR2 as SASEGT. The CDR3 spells CATLSTSRDYEQYF. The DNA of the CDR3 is TGTGCCACCTTATCGACTAGCAGAGACTACGAGCAGTACTTC.

The CDR3 loop reads CASSLEDRGPHEQYF. CDR3 coding DNA: TGTGCCAGCAGTTTAGAGGACAGGGGGCCCCACGAGCAGTACTTC. This sequence joins TRBV28 and TRBJ2-7; TRBD1 matches 11 bases. V lost 2 bases to trimming and J lost 5 bases; unmatched junction nucleotides: 5. The length of the CDR3 is 15 residues. The germline gives CDR1 MDHEN, CDR2 SYDVKM.

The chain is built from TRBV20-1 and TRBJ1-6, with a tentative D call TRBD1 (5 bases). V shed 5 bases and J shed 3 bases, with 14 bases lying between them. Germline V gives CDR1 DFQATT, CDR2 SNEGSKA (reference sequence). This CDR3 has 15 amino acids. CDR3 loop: CSASPGTGYNSPLHF. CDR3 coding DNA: TGCAGTGCTTCTCCCGGGACGGGCTATAATTCACCCCTCCACTTT.

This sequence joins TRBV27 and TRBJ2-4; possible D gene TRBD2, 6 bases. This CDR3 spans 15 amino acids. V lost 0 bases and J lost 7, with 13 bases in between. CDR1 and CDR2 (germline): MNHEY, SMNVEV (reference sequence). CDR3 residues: CASSLSGPSGNIQYF. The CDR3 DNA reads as TGTGCCAGCAGTTTATCGGGACCAAGCGGGAACATTCAGTACTTC.

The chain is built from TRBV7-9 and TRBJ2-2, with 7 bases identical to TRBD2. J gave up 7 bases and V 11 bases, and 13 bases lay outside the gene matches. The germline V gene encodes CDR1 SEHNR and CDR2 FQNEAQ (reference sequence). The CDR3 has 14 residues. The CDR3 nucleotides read TGTGCCTCCCTGGAGCGGGGTGACATCGGGGAGCTGTTTTTT. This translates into CASLERGDIGELFF.

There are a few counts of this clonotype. The CDR3 DNA sequence: TGTGCCAGCAGCCCCCTCCTTAAGACCCAGTACTTC. Protein product: CASSPLLKTQYF. V gene TRBV7-2 combines with J gene TRBJ2-5; D unclear. Trimming removed 5 bases at V and 6 bases at J, with 10 bases between. The germline V gene has CDR1 SGHTA and CDR2 FQGNSA. This CDR3 spans 12 amino acids.

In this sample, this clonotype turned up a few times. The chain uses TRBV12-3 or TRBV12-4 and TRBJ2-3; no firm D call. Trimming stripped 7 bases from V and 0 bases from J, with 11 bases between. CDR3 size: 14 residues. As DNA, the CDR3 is TGTGCCAGCACACTGGGGTCTAGCACAGATACGCAGTATTTT. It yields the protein CASTLGSSTDTQYF.

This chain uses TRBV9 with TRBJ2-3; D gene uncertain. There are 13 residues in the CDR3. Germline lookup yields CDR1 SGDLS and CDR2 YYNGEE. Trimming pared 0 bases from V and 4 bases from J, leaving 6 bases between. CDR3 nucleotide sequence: TGTGCCAGCAGCGTAGGCACCGCAGATACGCAGTATTTT. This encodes CASSVGTADTQYF.

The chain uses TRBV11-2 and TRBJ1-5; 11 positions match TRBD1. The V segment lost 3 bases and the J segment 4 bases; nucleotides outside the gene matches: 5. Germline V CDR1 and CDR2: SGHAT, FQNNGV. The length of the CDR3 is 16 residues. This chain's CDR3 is CASSLAGTGGNQPQHF. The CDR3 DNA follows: TGTGCCAGCAGCTTGGCAGGGACAGGGGGAAATCAGCCCCAGCATTTT.

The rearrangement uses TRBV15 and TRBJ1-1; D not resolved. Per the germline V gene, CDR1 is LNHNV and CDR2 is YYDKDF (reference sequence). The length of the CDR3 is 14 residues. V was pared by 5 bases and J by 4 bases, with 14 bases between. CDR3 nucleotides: TGTGCCACCAGCCTGGATCGCCTGGGCACTGAAGCTTTCTTT. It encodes CATSLDRLGTEAFF.

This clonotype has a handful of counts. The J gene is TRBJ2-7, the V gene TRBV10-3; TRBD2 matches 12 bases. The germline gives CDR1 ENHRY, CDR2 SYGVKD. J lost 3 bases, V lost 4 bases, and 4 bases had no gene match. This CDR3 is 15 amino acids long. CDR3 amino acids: CAISAQTSGGYEQYF. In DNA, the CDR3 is TGTGCCATCAGTGCCCAGACTAGCGGGGGCTACGAGCAGTACTTC.

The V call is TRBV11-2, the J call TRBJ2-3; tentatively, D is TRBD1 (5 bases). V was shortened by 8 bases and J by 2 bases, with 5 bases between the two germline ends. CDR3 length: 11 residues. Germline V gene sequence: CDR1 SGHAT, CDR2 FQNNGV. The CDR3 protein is CASGHTDTQYF. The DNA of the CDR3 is TGTGCCAGCGGACACACAGATACGCAGTATTTT.

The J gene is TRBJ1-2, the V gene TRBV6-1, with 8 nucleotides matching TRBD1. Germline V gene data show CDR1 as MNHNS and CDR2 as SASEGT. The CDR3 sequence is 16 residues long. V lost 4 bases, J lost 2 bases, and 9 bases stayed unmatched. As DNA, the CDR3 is TGTGCCAGCAGTGTGATGACAGGGGTACGCAACTATGGCTACACCTTC. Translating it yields CASSVMTGVRNYGYTF.

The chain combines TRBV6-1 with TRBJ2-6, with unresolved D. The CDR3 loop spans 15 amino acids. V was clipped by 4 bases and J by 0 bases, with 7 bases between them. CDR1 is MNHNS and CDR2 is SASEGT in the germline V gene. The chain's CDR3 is CASSGASSGANVLTF. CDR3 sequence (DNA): TGTGCCAGCAGTGGCGCCAGCTCTGGGGCCAACGTCCTGACTTTC.

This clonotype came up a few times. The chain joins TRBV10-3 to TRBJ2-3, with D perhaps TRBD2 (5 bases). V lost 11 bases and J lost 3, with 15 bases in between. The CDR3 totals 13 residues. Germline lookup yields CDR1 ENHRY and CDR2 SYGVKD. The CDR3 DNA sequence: TGTGCCTCCTCGGAGCGGCAGACAGATACGCAGTATTTT. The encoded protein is CASSERQTDTQYF.

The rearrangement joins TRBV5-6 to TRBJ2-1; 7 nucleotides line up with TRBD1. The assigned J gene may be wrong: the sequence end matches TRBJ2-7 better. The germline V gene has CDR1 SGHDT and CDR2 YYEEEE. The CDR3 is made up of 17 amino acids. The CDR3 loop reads CASSYGTAPAPYNEQYF. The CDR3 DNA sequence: TGTGCCAGCAGCTATGGGACAGCGCCGGCCCCGTACAATGAGCAGTACTTC.